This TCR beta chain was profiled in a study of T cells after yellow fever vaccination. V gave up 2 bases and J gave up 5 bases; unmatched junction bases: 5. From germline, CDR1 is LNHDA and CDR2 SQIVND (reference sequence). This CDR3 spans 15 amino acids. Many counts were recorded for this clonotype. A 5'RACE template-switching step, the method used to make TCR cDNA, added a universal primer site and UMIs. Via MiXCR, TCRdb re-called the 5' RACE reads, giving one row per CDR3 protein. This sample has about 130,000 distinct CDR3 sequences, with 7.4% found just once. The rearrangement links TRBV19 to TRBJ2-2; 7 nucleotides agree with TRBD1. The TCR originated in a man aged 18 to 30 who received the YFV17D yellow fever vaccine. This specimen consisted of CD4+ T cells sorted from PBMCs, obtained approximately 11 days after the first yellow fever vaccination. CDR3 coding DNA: TGTGCCAGTAGTATATCCGGGACAGTGACCGGGGAGCTGTTTTTT. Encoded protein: CASSISGTVTGELFF.